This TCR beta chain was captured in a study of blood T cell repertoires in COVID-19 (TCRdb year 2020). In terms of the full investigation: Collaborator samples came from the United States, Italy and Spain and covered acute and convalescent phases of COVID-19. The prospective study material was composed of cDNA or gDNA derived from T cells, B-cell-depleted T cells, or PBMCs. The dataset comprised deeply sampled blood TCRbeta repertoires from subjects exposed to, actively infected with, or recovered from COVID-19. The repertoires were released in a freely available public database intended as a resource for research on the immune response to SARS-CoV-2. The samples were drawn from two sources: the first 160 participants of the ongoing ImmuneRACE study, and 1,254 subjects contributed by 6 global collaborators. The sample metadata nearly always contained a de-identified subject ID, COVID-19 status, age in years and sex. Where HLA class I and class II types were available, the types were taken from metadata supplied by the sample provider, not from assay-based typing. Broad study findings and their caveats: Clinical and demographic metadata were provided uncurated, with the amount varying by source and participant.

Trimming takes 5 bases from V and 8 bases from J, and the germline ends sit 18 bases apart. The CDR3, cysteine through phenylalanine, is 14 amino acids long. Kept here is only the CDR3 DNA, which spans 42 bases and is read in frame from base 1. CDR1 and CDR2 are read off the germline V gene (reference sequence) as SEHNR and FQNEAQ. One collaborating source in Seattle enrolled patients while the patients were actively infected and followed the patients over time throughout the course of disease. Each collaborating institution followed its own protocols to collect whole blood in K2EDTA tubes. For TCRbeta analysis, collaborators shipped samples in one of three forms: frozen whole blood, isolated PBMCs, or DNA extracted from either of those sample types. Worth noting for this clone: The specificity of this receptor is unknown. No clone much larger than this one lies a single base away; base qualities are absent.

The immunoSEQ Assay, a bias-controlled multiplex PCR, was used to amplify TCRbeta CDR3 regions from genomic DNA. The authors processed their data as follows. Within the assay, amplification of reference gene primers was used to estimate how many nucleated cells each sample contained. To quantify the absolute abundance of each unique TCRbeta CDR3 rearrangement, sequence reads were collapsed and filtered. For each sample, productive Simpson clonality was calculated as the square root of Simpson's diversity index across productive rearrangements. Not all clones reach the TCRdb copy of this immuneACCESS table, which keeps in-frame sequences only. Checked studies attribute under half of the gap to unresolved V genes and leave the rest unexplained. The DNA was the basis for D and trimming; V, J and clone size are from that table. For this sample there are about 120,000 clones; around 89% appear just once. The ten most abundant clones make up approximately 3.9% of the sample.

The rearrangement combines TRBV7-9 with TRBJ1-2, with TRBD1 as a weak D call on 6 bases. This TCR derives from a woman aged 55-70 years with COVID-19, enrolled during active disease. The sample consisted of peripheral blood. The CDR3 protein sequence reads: CASSPTGLSWGYTF. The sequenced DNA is TGTGCCAGCAGCCCAACAGGGTTGAGTTGGGGCTACACCTTC.